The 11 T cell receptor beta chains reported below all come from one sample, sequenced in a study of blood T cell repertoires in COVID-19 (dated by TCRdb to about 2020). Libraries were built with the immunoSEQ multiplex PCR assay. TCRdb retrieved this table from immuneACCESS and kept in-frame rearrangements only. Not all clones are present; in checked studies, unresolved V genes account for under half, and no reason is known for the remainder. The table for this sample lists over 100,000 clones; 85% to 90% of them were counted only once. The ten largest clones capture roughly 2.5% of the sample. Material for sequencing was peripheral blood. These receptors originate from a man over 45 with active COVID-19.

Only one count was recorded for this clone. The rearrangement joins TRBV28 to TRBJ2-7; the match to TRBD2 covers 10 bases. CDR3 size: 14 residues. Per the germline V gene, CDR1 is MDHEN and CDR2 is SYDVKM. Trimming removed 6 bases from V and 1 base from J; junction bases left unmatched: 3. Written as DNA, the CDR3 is TGTGCCAGCAGGAGCGGGGGGGCTTCCTACGAGCAGTACTTC. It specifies CASRSGGASYEQYF. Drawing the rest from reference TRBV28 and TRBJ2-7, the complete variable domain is DVKVTQSSRYLVKRTGEKVFLECVQDMDHENMFWYRQDPGLGLRLIYFSYDVKMKEKGDIPEGYSVSREKKERFSLILESASTNQTSMYLCASRSGGASYEQYFGPGTRLTVT.

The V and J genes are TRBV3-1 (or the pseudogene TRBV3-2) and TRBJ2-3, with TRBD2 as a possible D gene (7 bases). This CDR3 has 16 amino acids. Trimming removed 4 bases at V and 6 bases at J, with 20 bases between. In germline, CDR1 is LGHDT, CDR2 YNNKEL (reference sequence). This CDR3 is CASSLQDFAGADTQYF. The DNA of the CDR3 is TGTGCCAGCAGCCTCCAAGATTTTGCGGGGGCGGATACGCAGTATTTT.

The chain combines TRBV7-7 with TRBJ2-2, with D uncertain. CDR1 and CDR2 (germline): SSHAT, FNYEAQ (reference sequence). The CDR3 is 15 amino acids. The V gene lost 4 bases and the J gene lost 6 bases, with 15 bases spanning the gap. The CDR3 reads CASSSLEVEPGELFF. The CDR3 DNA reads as TGTGCCAGCAGCTCGTTAGAAGTCGAGCCCGGGGAGCTGTTTTTT.

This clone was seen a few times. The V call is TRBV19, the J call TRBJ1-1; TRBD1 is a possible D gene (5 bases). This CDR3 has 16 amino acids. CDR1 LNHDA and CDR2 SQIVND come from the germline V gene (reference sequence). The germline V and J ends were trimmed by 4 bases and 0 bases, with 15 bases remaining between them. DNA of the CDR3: TGTGCCAGTAGTAGTCCTTTCAGGGTGGTGAACACTGAAGCTTTCTTT. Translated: CASSSPFRVVNTEAFF.

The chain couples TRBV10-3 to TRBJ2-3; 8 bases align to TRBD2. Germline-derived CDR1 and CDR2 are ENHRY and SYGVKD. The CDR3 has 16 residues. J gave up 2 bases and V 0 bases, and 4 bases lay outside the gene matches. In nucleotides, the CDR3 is TGTGCCATCAGTGAGTCCGGGGGGGAAATCACAGATACGCAGTATTTT. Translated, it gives CAISESGGEITDTQYF.

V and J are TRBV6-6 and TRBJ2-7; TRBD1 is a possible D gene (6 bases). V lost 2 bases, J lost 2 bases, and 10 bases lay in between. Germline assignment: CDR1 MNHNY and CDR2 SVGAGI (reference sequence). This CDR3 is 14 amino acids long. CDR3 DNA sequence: TGTGCCAGCAGTTACCGGGACATCCCCTACGAGCAGTACTTC. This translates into CASSYRDIPYEQYF.

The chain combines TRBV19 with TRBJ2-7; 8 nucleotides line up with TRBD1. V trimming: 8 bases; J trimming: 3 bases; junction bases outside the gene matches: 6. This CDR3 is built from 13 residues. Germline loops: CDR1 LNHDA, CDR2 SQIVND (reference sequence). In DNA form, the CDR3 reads TGTGCCAGTCAAGAGACAGGGGTCTACGAGCAGTACTTC. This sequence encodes CASQETGVYEQYF.

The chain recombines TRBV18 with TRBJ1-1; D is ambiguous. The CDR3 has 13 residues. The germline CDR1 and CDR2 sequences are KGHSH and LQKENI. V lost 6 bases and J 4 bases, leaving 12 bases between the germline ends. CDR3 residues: CASSPGSGTEAFF. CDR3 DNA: TGTGCCAGCTCTCCGGGGAGTGGCACTGAAGCTTTCTTT.

This CDR3 is CASSYLLVRGTSSYNEQFF. The CDR3, as DNA: TGTGCCAGCAGTTACTTGCTAGTGAGGGGGACGAGCTCCTACAATGAGCAGTTCTTC. The J gene is TRBJ2-1, the V gene TRBV6-2 or TRBV6-3; a possible D gene is TRBD1 (6 bases). This CDR3 is 19 amino acids long. V dropped 1 base and J dropped 0 bases, with 19 bases sitting between them. Looked up from germline, CDR1 is MNHEY and CDR2 is SVGEGT.

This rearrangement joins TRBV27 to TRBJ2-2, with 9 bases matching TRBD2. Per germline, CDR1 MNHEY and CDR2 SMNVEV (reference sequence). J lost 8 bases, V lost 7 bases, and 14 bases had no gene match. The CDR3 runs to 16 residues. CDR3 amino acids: CASTSLGGGGAGELFF. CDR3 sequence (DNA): TGTGCCAGCACGTCCTTGGGAGGCGGGGGGGCGGGGGAGCTGTTTTTT.

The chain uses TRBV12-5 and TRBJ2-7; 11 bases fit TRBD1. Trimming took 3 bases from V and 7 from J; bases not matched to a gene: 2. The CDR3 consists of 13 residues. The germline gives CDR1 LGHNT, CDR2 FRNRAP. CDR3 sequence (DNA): TGTGCTAGTGGTTTAGGGACAGGGGGAGAGCAGTACTTC. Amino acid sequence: CASGLGTGGEQYF.